The source of this TCR beta chain is a study of blood T cell repertoires in COVID-19. About the study: Sources were T cells, B-cell-depleted T cells, or PBMCs; the material itself was cDNA or gDNA.

Original processing methods: Amplifying reference gene primers gave estimates of nucleated cell counts. Sequencing was performed with immunoSEQ multiplex PCR; in TCRdb, only in-frame clones are kept and a portion is missing. That table supplies the V and J calls and clone size; D and trimming were determined from the DNA. The sample lists about 110,000 clones; about 85% were seen once. The CDR3 is 14 residues long. V gave up 3 bases and J gave up 4 bases; unmatched junction bases: 4. Looked up from germline, CDR1 is MDHEN and CDR2 is SYDVKM. This clonotype was obtained from a man between 50 and 59 years old with acute or convalescent COVID-19. What was sequenced was peripheral blood. The rearrangement uses TRBV28 and TRBJ2-7; 9 nucleotides line up with TRBD2. The CDR3 sequence: CASSFSSGAYEQYF. In nucleotides, the CDR3 is TGTGCCAGCAGTTTCTCTAGCGGGGCATACGAGCAGTACTTC. Using reference TRBV28 and TRBJ2-7 for the parts outside the CDR3, the full variable domain is DVKVTQSSRYLVKRTGEKVFLECVQDMDHENMFWYRQDPGLGLRLIYFSYDVKMKEKGDIPEGYSVSREKKERFSLILESASTNQTSMYLCASSFSSGAYEQYFGPGTRLTVT.